This T cell receptor beta chain was captured by sequencing in a study of cytomegalovirus exposure and HLA in healthy donors. Across the whole study: Earlier results showed 90 million to 120 million unique TCR beta sequences derived from around 170 million T cells. Points from the study as a whole: In an earlier analysis, productive rearrangement rates for most beta V segments clustered near 87% or 30%. Among TCR beta chains of equal frequency, HLA-associated ones were more clonally expanded in a later analysis.

Both 60 Vbeta primers and 13 Jbeta primers went into the PCR. Some clones are missing from TCRdb's copy, which holds only in-frame ones; the method was immunoSEQ multiplex PCR. The data show about 170,000 clones, and the top ten clones hold roughly 1.3%. Trimming shortened V by 8 bases and J by 1 base, and 7 bases separated the two germline ends. The length of the CDR3 is 12 residues. CDR1 is MNHNS and CDR2 is SASEGT in the germline V gene. To note about this clone: Antigen unknown.

The chain joins TRBV6-1 to TRBJ2-3; unclear D gene. The receptor was derived from a woman in her fifties or sixties in good health and CMV-seronegative. The material sequenced was PBMCs. CDR3 coding DNA: TGTGCCAGCTCTAGAGGCACAGATACGCAGTATTTT. Translating gives CASSRGTDTQYF.